This T cell receptor beta chain originates from a study of blood T cell repertoires in COVID-19. The data were produced by immunoSEQ multiplex PCR, yet TCRdb's version contains in-frame clones alone and is incomplete. The data show 150,000 to 200,000 clones, with approximately 85% seen just once and roughly 1.3% held by the top ten. CDR1 is SGHTA, CDR2 FQGNSA, per germline. This CDR3 is 16 amino acids long. Trimming cost V 5 bases and J 1 base; bases outside gene matches: 9. This TCR was recovered from a man aged 55 to 70 who had recovered from COVID-19. The rearrangement joins TRBV7-2 to TRBJ1-2; 8 bases are a match to TRBD1. The sequenced sample was peripheral blood. The CDR3 nucleotides are TGTGCCAGCAGCCCTTCCTCCGACAGGGGTAACTATGGCTACACCTTC. The encoded protein is CASSPSSDRGNYGYTF.